These 27 T cell receptor beta chains were all obtained from the same sample, sequenced in a study of technical replicates of blood from four donors. Sequencing was performed with immunoSEQ multiplex PCR; in TCRdb, only in-frame clones are kept and a portion is missing. The repertoire holds over 50,000 clones, around 97% seen once, with about 0.19% in the top ten. Material for sequencing was T cells isolated from PBMCs. The receptors originated from a human donor in good health.

CDR3 loop: CASSLDTGSFQPQHF. The CDR3 nucleotides read TGTGCCAGCAGCTTAGATACAGGGAGTTTTCAGCCCCAGCATTTT. The rearrangement uses TRBV7-2 and TRBJ1-5; D might be TRBD1 (6 bases). V was pared by 1 base and J by 6 bases, with 13 bases between. CDR3 length equals 15 residues. Germline assignment: CDR1 SGHTA and CDR2 FQGNSA.

The gene calls are TRBV11-3 and TRBJ2-1; 14 bases align to TRBD2. This CDR3 region has 18 residues. V dropped 3 bases and J dropped 7; count of bases not matched to a gene: 11. Germline-derived CDR1 and CDR2 are SGHNT and YENEEA. CDR3 loop: CASSFLWPGTSGGNEQFF. CDR3 nucleotide sequence: TGTGCCAGCAGCTTCCTCTGGCCCGGGACTAGCGGGGGTAATGAGCAGTTCTTC.

This sequence joins TRBV5-1 and TRBJ2-3, with 10 bases matching TRBD2. After removal of 6 bases from V and 6 bases from J, the junction contained 10 bases not matched to a gene. Per the germline V gene, CDR1 is SGHRS and CDR2 is YFSETQ. This CDR3 has 15 amino acids. The CDR3 DNA is TGCGCCAGCACTCAGTCTAGCGGGAGTAAGGATACGCAGTATTTT. It encodes CASTQSSGSKDTQYF.

The rearrangement links TRBV4-1 to TRBJ2-1; 9 bases are shared with TRBD2. V lost 0 bases, J lost 0 bases, and 6 bases stayed unmatched. The CDR3 has 18 amino acids. Germline V gene data show CDR1 as MGHRA and CDR2 as YSYEKL. CDR3: CASSQDPPSGNSYNEQFF. DNA for the CDR3: TGCGCCAGCAGCCAAGATCCTCCTAGCGGGAACTCCTACAATGAGCAGTTCTTC.

The genes are TRBV18 and TRBJ2-2, with 13 bases lining up with TRBD2. The CDR3 length is 17 residues. The V segment lost 3 bases and the J segment 3 bases; nucleotides outside the gene matches: 4. CDR1 and CDR2 from the germline V gene are KGHSH and LQKENI. Here the CDR3 DNA reads TGTGCCAGCTCACCTTGGACTAGCGGGAGTCACACCGGGGAGCTGTTTTTT. Translation gives CASSPWTSGSHTGELFF.

The rearrangement uses TRBV5-1 and TRBJ1-2; possible D gene TRBD1, 6 bases. The CDR3 contains 15 residues. V was clipped by 4 bases and J by 4 bases, with 17 bases between them. The germline CDR1 and CDR2 sequences are SGHRS and YFSETQ. The CDR3 is CASSNPGTSIYGYTF. CDR3 bases: TGCGCCAGCAGCAACCCCGGGACATCCATCTATGGCTACACCTTC. Using reference TRBV5-1 and TRBJ1-2 for the parts outside the CDR3, the full variable domain is KAGVTQTPRYLIKTRGQQVTLSCSPISGHRSVSWYQQTPGQGLQFLFEYFSETQRNKGNFPGRFSGRQFSNSRSEMNVSTLELGDSALYLCASSNPGTSIYGYTFGSGTRLTVV.

The V and J genes are TRBV5-1 and TRBJ2-2, with D possibly TRBD1 on 6 matching bases. The V end lost 4 bases, the J end lost 5 bases, and 12 bases lay between the germline ends. This CDR3 has 14 residues. Germline V lookup: CDR1 SGHRS, CDR2 YFSETQ. CDR3 amino acids: CASSLDRPTGELFF. CDR3 bases: TGCGCCAGCAGCCTCGACAGGCCTACCGGGGAGCTGTTTTTT.

The chain recombines TRBV19 with TRBJ1-4, with 10 nucleotides matching TRBD1. The ends lost 9 bases at V and 3 bases at J; junction bases unmatched: 10. Germline CDR1 reads LNHDA; CDR2 reads SQIVND (reference sequence). This CDR3 is 16 amino acids long. The DNA for the CDR3 is TGTGCCAGCCTAGACAGGGGGCGCAGCGCTAATGAAAAACTGTTTTTT. Translating it yields CASLDRGRSANEKLFF.

In this sample, this clone turned up once. CDR3 in DNA: TGTGCCATCAGTGAGTCGATTCTTTACGCGGGGACAGGGGGCTCTGGAAACACCATATATTTT. Translation gives CAISESILYAGTGGSGNTIYF. The chain joins TRBV10-3 to TRBJ1-3; 11 bases align to TRBD1. This CDR3 has 21 residues. V was clipped by 0 bases and J by 0 bases; unmatched bases: 13. Germline V gene lookup returns CDR1 ENHRY and CDR2 SYGVKD.

The genes are TRBV6-5 and TRBJ1-1; D possibly corresponds to TRBD1 (6 bases). The germline V gene encodes CDR1 MNHEY and CDR2 SVGAGI. The CDR3 sequence is 14 residues long. V lost 2 bases and J 4 bases, leaving 11 bases between the germline ends. CDR3 in amino acids: CASSYAGEGTEAFF. The DNA for the CDR3 is TGTGCCAGCAGTTACGCAGGGGAAGGCACTGAAGCTTTCTTT.

The chain couples TRBV5-6 to TRBJ2-1, with TRBD2 matching 8 bases. V was pared by 5 bases and J by 0 bases, with 7 bases of the junction left unmatched. The CDR3 extends over 16 amino acids. The germline CDR1 and CDR2 sequences are SGHDT and YYEEEE. In DNA, the CDR3 is TGTGCCAGCAGGTTAGCGGGGACGAGCTCCTACAATGAGCAGTTCTTC. This gives the protein CASRLAGTSSYNEQFF.

The V gene is TRBV10-3, the J gene TRBJ1-6, with 9 positions matching TRBD1. Germline CDR1 ENHRY, CDR2 SYGVKD. V lost 6 bases to trimming and J lost 9 bases; unmatched junction nucleotides: 6. CDR3 length: 14 residues. CDR3 in amino acids: CAISQGQGLSPLHF. In DNA, the CDR3 is TGTGCCATCAGCCAGGGACAGGGCCTTTCACCCCTCCACTTT.

The chain joins TRBV6-6 to TRBJ2-6; TRBD1 might be the D (5 bases). Trimming removed 2 bases at V and 1 base at J, with 6 bases between. Germline values: CDR1 MNHNY, CDR2 SVGAGI (reference sequence). The CDR3 extends over 15 amino acids. CDR3 sequence: CASSYDSSGANVLTF. The CDR3 coding sequence is TGTGCCAGCAGTTACGACAGTTCTGGGGCCAACGTCCTGACTTTC.

This clone was recorded only once. The V and J genes are TRBV30 and TRBJ1-6; a weak D match, TRBD1 (6 bases). Germline V gene sequence: CDR1 GTSNPN, CDR2 SVGIG (reference sequence). The V gene lost 4 bases and the J gene lost 11 bases, with 21 bases spanning the gap. The CDR3 contains 15 residues. The CDR3 DNA follows: TGTGCCTGGACCCTAGGACAGAAAGATTGGGCACCCCTCCACTTT. Protein sequence: CAWTLGQKDWAPLHF.

The gene calls are TRBV29-1 and TRBJ1-4; D unclear. Per the germline V gene, CDR1 is SQVTM and CDR2 is ANQGSEA. The CDR3 runs 12 residues. The V end lost 3 bases, the J end lost 8 bases, and 10 bases lay between the germline ends. CDR3 in DNA: TGCAGCGTTGACAGAGGCGGGGAAAAACTGTTTTTT. It translates to CSVDRGGEKLFF.

The chain carries TRBV28 and TRBJ1-5; D not resolved. In germline, CDR1 is MDHEN, CDR2 SYDVKM. V shed 8 bases and J shed 5 bases, with 19 bases lying between them. The CDR3 length is 15 residues. CDR3 nucleotides: TGTGCCAGCGTCCCTGGAGAGGGCGGGTATCAGCCCCAGCATTTT. Translation gives CASVPGEGGYQPQHF.

CDR3 bases: TGTGCCAGCAGCTTAGTCGGCAGGGTGCGAGAGACCCAGTACTTC. Encoded protein: CASSLVGRVRETQYF. This chain connects TRBV11-3 to TRBJ2-5, with D possibly TRBD1 on 5 matching bases. V was cut by 1 base and J by 4 bases, with 13 bases left in between. The germline V gene has CDR1 SGHNT and CDR2 YENEEA. The CDR3 contains 15 residues. The whole variable domain, filled in from reference TRBV11-3 and TRBJ2-5, reads EAGVVQSPRYKIIEKKQPVAFWCNPISGHNTLYWYLQNLGQGPELLIRYENEEAVDDSQLPKDRFSAERLKGVDSTLKIQPAELGDSAVYLCASSLVGRVRETQYFGPGTRLLVL.

V is TRBV6-5 and J is TRBJ2-2; perhaps TRBD2 as D (5 bases). The CDR3 is made up of 15 amino acids. Trimming took 5 bases from V and 8 from J, leaving 18 bases between them. Germline V lookup: CDR1 MNHEY, CDR2 SVGAGI. The CDR3 sequence: CASSTERVRPGELFF. The CDR3 DNA follows: TGTGCCAGCAGTACGGAGAGGGTCCGACCGGGGGAGCTGTTTTTT.

Only a few counts were recorded for this clone. V usage is TRBV27 and J usage is TRBJ1-4; no definite D call. The CDR3 sequence is 15 residues long. Trimming removed 1 base at V and 5 bases at J, with 11 bases between. Germline V gene data show CDR1 as MNHEY and CDR2 as SMNVEV (reference sequence). Written as DNA, the CDR3 is TGTGCCAGCAGTTTATATGGCCCACCGAATGAAAAACTGTTTTTT. Its translation is CASSLYGPPNEKLFF.

The V gene is TRBV29-1, the J gene TRBJ1-2; D gene uncertain. CDR1 and CDR2 (germline): SQVTM, ANQGSEA. The CDR3 has 11 amino acids. The V end lost 5 bases, the J end lost 9 bases, and 13 bases lay between the germline ends. This CDR3 reads CSVLVSRSYTF. The CDR3 DNA reads as TGCAGCGTTCTTGTGTCGCGTAGCTACACCTTC.

The rearrangement joins TRBV14 to TRBJ1-1, with D unresolved. In germline, CDR1 is SGHDN, CDR2 FVKESK. The CDR3 is made up of 16 amino acids. The V and J ends lost 0 bases and 3 bases respectively, with 14 bases between them. The CDR3 nucleotides read TGTGCCAGCAGCCAAGATCTCGGAGGCTACTACACTGAAGCTTTCTTT. Its protein is CASSQDLGGYYTEAFF.

This clone occurred once. The rearrangement links TRBV28 to TRBJ1-2; D remains unclear. V lost 4 bases and J 8 bases, leaving 14 bases between the germline ends. The germline CDR1 and CDR2 sequences are MDHEN and SYDVKM. The CDR3 covers 13 residues. As DNA, the CDR3 is TGTGCCAGCAGTTGGACCGGGGATTTGGGCTACACCTTC. This sequence encodes CASSWTGDLGYTF.

The V call is TRBV4-1, the J call TRBJ1-3; 7 bases line up with TRBD1. The ends lost 2 bases at V and 2 bases at J; junction bases unmatched: 0. The CDR3 is made up of 14 amino acids. Germline V gene data show CDR1 as MGHRA and CDR2 as YSYEKL. The CDR3 region has the DNA TGCGCCAGCAGCCAACAGGGGGCTGGAAACACCATATATTTT. Its translation is CASSQQGAGNTIYF.

The V call is TRBV4-1, the J call TRBJ2-3; 15 positions agree with TRBD2. Germline V gives CDR1 MGHRA, CDR2 YSYEKL. Germline trimming cut 6 bases from V and 2 bases from J; bases unmatched to any gene: 9. The CDR3 runs to 18 residues. DNA of the CDR3: TGCGCCAGCAGGCGCGGAGGACTAGCGGGAGGGCTCACAGATACGCAGTATTTT. This translates into CASRRGGLAGGLTDTQYF.

In DNA form, the CDR3 reads TGCGCCAGCAGCCAAGATACTGCCAGGCGCACAGATACGCAGTATTTT. Residues: CASSQDTARRTDTQYF. V is TRBV4-1 and J is TRBJ2-3; D uncertain. Germline-derived CDR1 and CDR2 are MGHRA and YSYEKL. Trimming left V 0 bases short and J 1 base short, with 11 bases between. This CDR3 has 16 residues.

The chain employs TRBV7-9 and TRBJ2-7, with D possibly being TRBD1 (5 bases). The ends were cut back, 4 bases at V and 3 bases at J, with 13 bases in the middle. Germline CDR1 and CDR2: SEHNR and FQNEAQ (reference sequence). There are 14 residues in the CDR3. DNA of the CDR3: TGTGCCAGCAGCTCCCGAGGAACAGGCTACGAGCAGTACTTC. Its protein product is CASSSRGTGYEQYF.

This chain links TRBV18 with TRBJ1-5, with D unresolved. Trimming removed 6 bases from V and 6 bases from J, with 9 bases in between. Per germline, CDR1 KGHSH and CDR2 LQKENI. This CDR3 spans 12 amino acids. The CDR3 nucleotides are TGTGCCAGCTCGCGCGCGGGTCAGCCCCAGCATTTT. Translated: CASSRAGQPQHF.